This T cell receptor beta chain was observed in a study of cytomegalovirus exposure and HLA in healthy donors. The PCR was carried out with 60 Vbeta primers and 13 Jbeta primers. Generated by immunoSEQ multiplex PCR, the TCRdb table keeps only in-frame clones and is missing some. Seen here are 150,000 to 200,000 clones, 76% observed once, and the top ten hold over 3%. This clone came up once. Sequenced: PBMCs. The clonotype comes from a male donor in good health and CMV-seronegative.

CDR3 nucleotide sequence: TGTGCCAGTACGGGACTAGCGGCAGAGACCCAGTACTTC. Translating it yields CASTGLAAETQYF. This chain connects TRBV19 to TRBJ2-5, with 11 bases that match TRBD2. J was trimmed by 4 bases and V by 7 bases; bases with no gene match: 2. The germline V gene has CDR1 LNHDA and CDR2 SQIVND (reference sequence). CDR3 length: 13 amino acids.